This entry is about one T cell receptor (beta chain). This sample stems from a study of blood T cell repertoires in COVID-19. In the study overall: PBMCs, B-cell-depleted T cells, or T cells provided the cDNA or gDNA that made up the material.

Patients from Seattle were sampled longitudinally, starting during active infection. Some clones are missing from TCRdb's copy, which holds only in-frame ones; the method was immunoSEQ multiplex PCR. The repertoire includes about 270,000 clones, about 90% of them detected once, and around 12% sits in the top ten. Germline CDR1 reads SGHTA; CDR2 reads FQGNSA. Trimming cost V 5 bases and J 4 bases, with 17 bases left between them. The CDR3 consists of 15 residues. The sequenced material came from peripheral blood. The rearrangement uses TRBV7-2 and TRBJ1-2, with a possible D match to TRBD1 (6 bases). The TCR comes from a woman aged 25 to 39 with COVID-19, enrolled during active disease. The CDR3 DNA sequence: TGTGCCAGCAGCGCTCTGTCCGGGACAATCTATGGCTACACCTTC. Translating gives CASSALSGTIYGYTF.